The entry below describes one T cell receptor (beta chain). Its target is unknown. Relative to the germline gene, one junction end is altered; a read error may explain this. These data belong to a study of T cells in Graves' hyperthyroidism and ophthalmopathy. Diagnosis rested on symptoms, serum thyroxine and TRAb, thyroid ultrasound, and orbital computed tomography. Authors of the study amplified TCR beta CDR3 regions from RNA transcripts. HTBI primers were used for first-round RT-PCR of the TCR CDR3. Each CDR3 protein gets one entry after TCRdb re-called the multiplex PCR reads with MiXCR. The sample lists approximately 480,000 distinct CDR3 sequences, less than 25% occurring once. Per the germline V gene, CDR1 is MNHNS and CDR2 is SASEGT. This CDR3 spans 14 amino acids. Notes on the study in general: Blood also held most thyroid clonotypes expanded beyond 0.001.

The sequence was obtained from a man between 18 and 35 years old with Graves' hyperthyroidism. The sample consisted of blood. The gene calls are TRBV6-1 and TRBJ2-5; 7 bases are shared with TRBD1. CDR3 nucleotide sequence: TGTGCCAGCAGAGAAGACAGGGCCCAAGAGACCCAGTACTTC. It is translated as CASREDRAQETQYF.